This T cell receptor (beta chain) was recorded in a study of cytomegalovirus exposure and HLA in healthy donors. Details on this clone: Its antigen is not known.

Regarding the study as a whole: Among TCR sequences, most were rare, though some public TCRs appeared in many donors. Three chains linked to CMV were shown in vitro to be specific for CMV antigens.

The donors belonged to the roughly 110-subject validation cohort, separate from the roughly 670-subject first cohort. CDR1 and CDR2 from the germline V gene are MNHNY and SVGAGI (reference sequence). The CDR3 length is 14 residues. V dropped 6 bases and J dropped 0; count of bases not matched to a gene: 5. TCRdb keeps only in-frame clones here, not all; method: immunoSEQ multiplex PCR. This sample yields about 120,000 clones, of which roughly nine tenths are seen a single time; roughly 2% belongs to the top ten. The clonotype was recovered from a woman under 30 in good health and CMV-seronegative. The chain employs TRBV6-6 and TRBJ2-7, with 7 bases matching TRBD1. The sequenced sample was PBMCs. CDR3 amino acids: CASSETGSSYEQYF. The CDR3 DNA is TGTGCCAGCAGCGAGACAGGGAGCTCCTACGAGCAGTACTTC.